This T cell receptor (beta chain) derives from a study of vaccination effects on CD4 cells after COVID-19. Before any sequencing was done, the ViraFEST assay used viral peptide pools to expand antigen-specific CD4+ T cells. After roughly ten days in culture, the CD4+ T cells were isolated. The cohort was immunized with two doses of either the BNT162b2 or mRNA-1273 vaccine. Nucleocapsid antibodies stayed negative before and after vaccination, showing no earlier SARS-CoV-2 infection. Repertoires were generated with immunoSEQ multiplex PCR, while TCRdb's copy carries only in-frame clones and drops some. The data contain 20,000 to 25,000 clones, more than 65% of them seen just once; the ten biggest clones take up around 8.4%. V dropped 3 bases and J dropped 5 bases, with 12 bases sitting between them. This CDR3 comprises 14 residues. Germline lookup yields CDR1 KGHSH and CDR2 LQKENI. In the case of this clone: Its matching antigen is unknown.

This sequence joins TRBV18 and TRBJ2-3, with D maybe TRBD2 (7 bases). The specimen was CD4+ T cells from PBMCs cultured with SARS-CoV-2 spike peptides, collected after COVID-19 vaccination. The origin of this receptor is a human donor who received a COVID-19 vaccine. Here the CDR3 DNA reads TGTGCCAGCTCACCGGGGGGGGCGCGAGATACGCAGTATTTT. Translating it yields CASSPGGARDTQYF.